The 21 T cell receptor beta chains reported below all come from one sample, sequenced in a study of blood T cell repertoires in COVID-19. TCRdb keeps only in-frame clones here, not all; method: immunoSEQ multiplex PCR. The sample contains about 170,000 clones, approximately 87% of which appear only once. Material for sequencing was PBMCs or T cells enriched from blood (not recorded which). The receptors were gathered from a woman aged 45-65 years who had recovered from COVID-19.

The V gene is TRBV2, the J gene TRBJ1-2; D ambiguous. V lost 6 bases and J lost 9, with 20 bases in between. Germline V gives CDR1 SNHLY, CDR2 FYNNEI. The CDR3 runs 14 residues. The CDR3 loop is CASRVEVDVGRYTF. The CDR3 DNA reads TGTGCCAGCAGGGTGGAGGTGGACGTTGGTCGCTACACCTTC.

This chain links TRBV7-2 with TRBJ1-1; D gene unclear. Trimming removed 6 bases from V and 1 base from J, with 9 bases in between. Germline V CDR1 and CDR2: SGHTA, FQGNSA. This CDR3 spans 13 amino acids. The CDR3 bases are TGTGCCAGCAGTCCCGGTCGGAACACTGAAGCTTTCTTT. The encoded protein is CASSPGRNTEAFF.

The rearrangement uses TRBV7-2 and TRBJ2-1; D is possibly TRBD1 (5 bases). In germline, CDR1 is SGHTA, CDR2 FQGNSA. The V gene lost 5 bases and the J gene lost 0 bases, with 11 bases spanning the gap. This CDR3 spans 15 amino acids. The CDR3 spells CASSIDSSSYNEQFF. Written as DNA, the CDR3 is TGTGCCAGCAGCATAGACAGTAGCTCCTACAATGAGCAGTTCTTC.

CDR3 sequence reads: CAWSVLGLGANVLTF. In DNA form, the CDR3 reads TGTGCCTGGAGTGTTTTGGGGCTTGGGGCCAACGTCCTGACTTTC. The chain carries TRBV30 and TRBJ2-6; D perhaps matches TRBD1 (5 bases). The germline V gene encodes CDR1 GTSNPN and CDR2 SVGIG (reference sequence). The CDR3 is 15 amino acids. Trimming pared 0 bases from V and 3 bases from J, leaving 9 bases between.

This clone has a handful of counts. The V gene is TRBV27, the J gene TRBJ1-2; 10 nucleotides agree with TRBD1. V was clipped by 4 bases and J by 2 bases; unmatched bases: 4. Germline assignment: CDR1 MNHEY and CDR2 SMNVEV (reference sequence). The CDR3 extends over 15 amino acids. CDR3 residues: CASSSGTGVNYGYTF. CDR3 nucleotides: TGTGCCAGCAGTTCCGGGACAGGGGTGAACTATGGCTACACCTTC.

This rearrangement joins TRBV3-1 (or the pseudogene TRBV3-2) to TRBJ1-2; D possibly corresponds to TRBD1 (6 bases). V lost 10 bases and J lost 4, with 22 bases in between. The germline V gene has CDR1 LGHDT and CDR2 YNNKEL (reference sequence). The CDR3 runs to 15 residues. The CDR3 nucleotides are TGTGCCACCACAGGGCCCCAGGGGTTCCTCTATGGCTACACCTTC. Amino acid sequence: CATTGPQGFLYGYTF.

The chain employs TRBV7-2 and TRBJ2-7; D possibly corresponds to TRBD2 (5 bases). Between the trimmed V and J ends, which lost 5 bases and 6 bases, there was a span of 14 bases. The germline V gene has CDR1 SGHTA and CDR2 FQGNSA. The CDR3 is 13 amino acids. CDR3 amino acids: CASSPHTGGEQYV. CDR3 nucleotide sequence: TGTGCCAGCAGCCCGCACACTGGAGGCGAGCAGTACGTC.

V is TRBV28 and J is TRBJ1-2; D is perhaps TRBD1 (6 bases). Germline CDR1 reads MDHEN; CDR2 reads SYDVKM. Trimming removed 2 bases from V and 10 bases from J, with 14 bases in between. The CDR3 has 13 amino acids. The CDR3 DNA reads as TGTGCCAGCAGTTTACCCGCTCGGACAGACTACACCTTC. It codes for CASSLPARTDYTF.

The CDR3 region has the DNA TGTGCCTGGGCCCGACAGGGCCAAGAGACCCAGTACTTC. Its translation is CAWARQGQETQYF. The rearrangement joins TRBV30 to TRBJ2-5; 7 bases line up with TRBD1. Germline trimming cut 5 bases from V and 1 base from J; bases unmatched to any gene: 4. Germline V gene data show CDR1 as GTSNPN and CDR2 as SVGIG (reference sequence). CDR3 length equals 13 residues.

For the CDR3, the DNA is TGTGCCAGCAGTTTAAGGGGGTACAATGAGCAGTTCTTC. It codes for CASSLRGYNEQFF. V usage is TRBV28 and J usage is TRBJ2-1; maybe TRBD1 (6 bases). Trimming removed 2 bases at V and 4 bases at J, with 6 bases between. Germline V lookup: CDR1 MDHEN, CDR2 SYDVKM. The CDR3 length is 13 residues.

This sequence joins TRBV7-2 and TRBJ1-6; D may be TRBD1 (6 bases). The CDR3 has 14 residues. Germline loops: CDR1 SGHTA, CDR2 FQGNSA. The V end was cut by 2 bases, the J end by 7 bases, with 9 bases between. CDR3 protein: CASSLQGNNSPLHF. CDR3 nucleotide sequence: TGTGCCAGCAGCTTACAGGGGAACAATTCACCCCTCCACTTT.

This clone has only one observation. The V gene is TRBV10-1, the J gene TRBJ2-2; 8 bases map to TRBD1. Unmatched junction bases numbered 2, after V lost 6 bases and J lost 5 bases. This CDR3 contains 13 residues. Germline CDR1 is WNHNN and CDR2 is SYGVQD (reference sequence). The CDR3 DNA is TGCGCCAGCAGACGGACAGGGACCGGGGAGCTGTTTTTT. As protein: CASRRTGTGELFF.

Remarks on this clone: The junction departs from the called germline gene at one end, perhaps through a read error. Other DNA sequences from this sample encode an identical CDR3 as well. V and J are TRBV29-1 and TRBJ1-1; 7 nucleotides match TRBD1. This CDR3 has 13 amino acids. Looked up from germline, CDR1 is SQVTM and CDR2 is ANQGSEA. The CDR3 DNA is TGCAGCGGGCAGGGACAGATGAACACTGAAGCTTTTTTT. Its protein is CSGQGQMNTEAFF.

The J gene is TRBJ1-4, the V gene TRBV28; 8 nucleotides line up with TRBD1. Germline V gene lookup returns CDR1 MDHEN and CDR2 SYDVKM. The CDR3 has 14 residues. Unmatched junction bases numbered 7, after V lost 6 bases and J lost 7 bases. The CDR3 region is CASSPQGAPEKLFF. As DNA, the CDR3 is TGTGCCAGCAGCCCGCAGGGGGCCCCTGAAAAACTGTTTTTT.

The V call is TRBV9, the J call TRBJ2-3; D is perhaps TRBD2 (5 bases). The CDR3 covers 13 residues. V was shortened by 3 bases and J by 14 bases, with 19 bases between the two germline ends. CDR1 and CDR2 from the germline V gene are SGDLS and YYNGEE. This CDR3 is CASSAPTTETRYF. DNA of the CDR3: TGTGCCAGCAGCGCCCCGACTACCGAGACCCGGTATTTT. The entire variable domain, with the rest obtained from reference TRBV9 and TRBJ2-3, is as follows: DSGVTQTPKHLITATGQRVTLRCSPRSGDLSVYWYQQSLDQGLQFLIQYYNGEERAKGNILERFSAQQFPDLHSELNLSSLELGDSALYFCASSAPTTETRYFGPGTRLTVL.

This clone was found a few times. V usage is TRBV7-2 and J usage is TRBJ1-1, with 10 positions matching TRBD1. The ends lost 4 bases at V and 11 bases at J; junction bases unmatched: 13. Germline values: CDR1 SGHTA, CDR2 FQGNSA. This CDR3 spans 15 amino acids. The CDR3 DNA is TGTGCCAGCAGCTCGCGGGACAGGGGAACTGGGGATGCTTTCTTT. This translates into CASSSRDRGTGDAFF.

The rearrangement joins TRBV6-5 to TRBJ1-3; no firm D call. Trimming removed 2 bases at V and 2 bases at J, with 13 bases between. CDR1 MNHEY and CDR2 SVGAGI come from the germline V gene. The CDR3 length is 16 residues. This CDR3 is CASSYDMAATGNTIYF. The CDR3 nucleotides read TGTGCCAGCAGTTACGATATGGCGGCTACTGGAAACACCATATATTTT.

This rearrangement joins TRBV7-8 to TRBJ2-3; 9 bases align to TRBD2. The germline V gene encodes CDR1 SGHVS and CDR2 FQNEAQ. After removal of 5 bases from V and 4 bases from J, the junction contained 7 bases not matched to a gene. The CDR3 length is 15 residues. The CDR3 DNA reads as TGTGCCAGCAGCCCCCAGCGGGAGGTGCCAGATACGCAGTATTTT. Translated, it gives CASSPQREVPDTQYF.

The chain uses TRBV28 and TRBJ2-7, with D tentatively TRBD2 (5 bases). CDR1 MDHEN and CDR2 SYDVKM come from the germline V gene. Trimming removed 2 bases from V and 3 bases from J, with 5 bases in between. CDR3 length: 12 amino acids. The CDR3 region is CASSLRGYEQYV. The DNA for the CDR3 is TGTGCCAGCAGTTTACGGGGCTACGAGCAGTACGTC.

The V gene is TRBV7-9, the J gene TRBJ1-2; D not resolved. Germline V gene data show CDR1 as SEHNR and CDR2 as FQNEAQ (reference sequence). Trimming left V 5 bases short and J 2 bases short, with 9 bases between. This CDR3 is 13 amino acids long. For the CDR3, the DNA is TGTGCCAGCAGCCGCGGGGTCAACTATGGCTACACCTTC. Translating gives CASSRGVNYGYTF.

This rearrangement joins TRBV9 to TRBJ2-5; possible D gene TRBD2, 5 bases. The CDR3 length is 14 residues. CDR1 is SGDLS, CDR2 YYNGEE, per germline. The V and J ends lost 0 bases and 2 bases respectively, with 8 bases between them. This CDR3 reads CASSVGLLQETQYF. CDR3 coding DNA: TGTGCCAGCAGCGTAGGACTACTTCAAGAGACCCAGTACTTC.